This TCR beta chain was captured in a study of control samples from healthy donors and cancer patients. Per the germline V gene, CDR1 is SGHRS and CDR2 is YFSETQ. V shed 5 bases, J shed 3 bases, and the junction held 14 bases outside the gene matches. This CDR3 has 18 amino acids. The assay was immunoSEQ multiplex PCR, and TCRdb's table has in-frame clones only and misses some. The sample carries around 150,000 clones, about 95% recorded once. The receptor was derived from a man aged 55-75 years with colorectal cancer. This chain joins TRBV5-1 and TRBJ1-1, with 12 bases fitting TRBD1. What was sequenced was PBMCs. The DNA of the CDR3 is TGCGCCAGCAGGCCTACCCCGGGACAGGGGGCGAGGGACACTGAAGCTTTCTTT. Its translation is CASRPTPGQGARDTEAFF.